The 20 T cell receptor beta chains below were found in one sample sequenced in a study of cytomegalovirus exposure and HLA in healthy donors. Profiled with immunoSEQ multiplex PCR; TCRdb holds only in-frame clones, not every one. The data contain 180,000 or so clones, roughly 89% of them singletons. The sequenced sample consisted of PBMCs. Every receptor here comes from a woman aged 25-40 years in good health and CMV-seronegative.

The gene calls are TRBV2 and TRBJ1-1; TRBD1 matches 9 bases. Germline trimming cut 6 bases from V and 4 bases from J; bases unmatched to any gene: 9. This CDR3 is built from 15 residues. The germline gives CDR1 SNHLY, CDR2 FYNNEI. CDR3 DNA: TGTGCCAGCAGCCAACTCACAGGGGGCAGCACTGAAGCTTTCTTT. Translated: CASSQLTGGSTEAFF.

The gene calls are TRBV7-9 and TRBJ2-3; possibly TRBD1 for D (6 bases). V lost 5 bases and J lost 5, with 14 bases in between. The germline gives CDR1 SEHNR, CDR2 FQNEAQ (reference sequence). CDR3 size: 14 residues. DNA for the CDR3: TGTGCCAGCAGCCCCATCGGCAGGGGAGATACGCAGTATTTT. Its protein is CASSPIGRGDTQYF.

The V and J genes are TRBV30 and TRBJ1-6; D is possibly TRBD1 (6 bases). The V gene's germline CDR1 is GTSNPN and CDR2 SVGIG (reference sequence). Trimming stripped 7 bases from V and 7 bases from J, with 17 bases between. The CDR3 spans 14 residues. The CDR3 loop is CAYNLGQTNSPLHF. CDR3 coding DNA: TGTGCCTACAACCTTGGACAGACGAATTCACCCCTCCACTTT.

The rearrangement joins TRBV29-1 to TRBJ1-2, with D perhaps matching TRBD1 (6 bases). V dropped 3 bases and J dropped 3 bases, with 14 bases sitting between them. CDR1 is SQVTM and CDR2 is ANQGSEA in the germline V gene. The CDR3 covers 14 residues. The CDR3 loop is CSVEGGAGDYGYTF. Here the CDR3 DNA reads TGCAGCGTTGAGGGGGGCGCGGGGGACTATGGCTACACCTTC.

The sample holds one count of this clone. The chain links TRBV6-5 to TRBJ2-3, with TRBD1 matching over 7 bases. Trimming at V came to 3 bases and at J to 4 bases, leaving 4 bases not matched to a gene. Germline V gene data show CDR1 as MNHEY and CDR2 as SVGAGI. The CDR3 sequence is 14 residues long. The CDR3 here is CASSYVTGPDTQYF. Here the CDR3 DNA reads TGTGCCAGCAGTTATGTGACAGGGCCAGATACGCAGTATTTT.

The table lists this clone with a few counts. The CDR3 loop reads CASGSRGPGYEQYF. In DNA, the CDR3 is TGTGCCAGCGGAAGCAGGGGGCCCGGTTACGAGCAGTACTTC. The J gene is TRBJ2-7, the V gene TRBV2, with 8 positions matching TRBD1. Germline V CDR1 and CDR2: SNHLY, FYNNEI. CDR3 length: 14 amino acids. Losses at the gene ends were 8 bases for V and 4 bases for J; bases not matched to a gene: 10.

This chain connects TRBV11-3 to TRBJ1-1; 7 bases match TRBD1. The CDR3 is 14 amino acids. CDR1 and CDR2 (germline): SGHNT, YENEEA. V lost 1 base and J lost 4; bases outside the gene matches: 3. CDR3 bases: TGTGCCAGCAGCTTAGCCGGACAGGCCACTGAAGCTTTCTTT. It encodes CASSLAGQATEAFF.

This sequence joins TRBV29-1 and TRBJ2-2; a weak D match, TRBD1 (5 bases). Trimming took off 3 bases at V and 3 bases at J, with 8 bases between the two ends. The CDR3 has 13 amino acids. Germline V gene sequence: CDR1 SQVTM, CDR2 ANQGSEA. Here the CDR3 reads CSVDKGYTGELFF. The CDR3 coding sequence is TGCAGCGTTGATAAGGGGTACACCGGGGAGCTGTTTTTT.

This clone was detected only once. This chain joins TRBV25-1 and TRBJ1-2; D unresolved. CDR1 is MGHDK, CDR2 SYGVNS, per germline. This CDR3 contains 13 residues. The V gene lost 3 bases and the J gene lost 7 bases, with 12 bases spanning the gap. The CDR3 protein is CASSESEVFGYTF. The CDR3 DNA reads TGTGCCAGCAGTGAGTCTGAGGTGTTTGGCTACACCTTC.

The rearrangement links TRBV2 to TRBJ2-7; no definite D call. Between the trimmed V and J ends, which lost 7 bases and 2 bases, there was a span of 9 bases. This CDR3 contains 12 residues. CDR1 and CDR2 from the germline V gene are SNHLY and FYNNEI. The CDR3 DNA is TGTGCCAGCATGGCGGATACCTACGAGCAGTACTTC. Translating gives CASMADTYEQYF.

The chain joins TRBV19 to TRBJ1-5, with no clear D. Germline loops: CDR1 LNHDA, CDR2 SQIVND (reference sequence). V lost 5 bases and J 7 bases, leaving 18 bases between the germline ends. The CDR3 totals 15 residues. The CDR3 bases are TGTGCCAGTAGTCCTTATACGGGGTCGGGGCAGCCCCAGCATTTT. Its translation: CASSPYTGSGQPQHF.

This clone has only one observation. The chain has TRBV2 and TRBJ2-7, with D possibly TRBD2 on 7 matching bases. The CDR3 extends over 14 amino acids. Trimming took 4 bases from V and 7 from J, leaving 17 bases between them. Per the germline V gene, CDR1 is SNHLY and CDR2 is FYNNEI. The CDR3 reads CASSAISGGREQYF. DNA for the CDR3: TGTGCCAGCAGTGCTATATCGGGGGGCCGGGAGCAGTACTTC.

The gene calls are TRBV5-1 and TRBJ1-1; maybe TRBD1 (6 bases). The CDR3 loop spans 15 amino acids. V dropped 0 bases and J dropped 0 bases, with 9 bases sitting between them. Germline CDR1 reads SGHRS; CDR2 reads YFSETQ. The chain's CDR3 is CASSLEGVLNTEAFF. In DNA, the CDR3 is TGCGCCAGCAGCTTGGAGGGGGTACTGAACACTGAAGCTTTCTTT.

The chain recombines TRBV5-1 with TRBJ2-3, with D possibly matching TRBD2 (7 bases). This CDR3 contains 16 residues. V was pared by 4 bases and J by 3 bases, with 18 bases between. Germline CDR1 SGHRS, CDR2 YFSETQ. The CDR3 region is CASSLQRGGPTDTQYF. DNA for the CDR3: TGCGCCAGCAGCCTCCAGAGGGGGGGGCCGACAGATACGCAGTATTTT. The whole variable domain, remainder taken from reference TRBV5-1 and TRBJ2-3, is KAGVTQTPRYLIKTRGQQVTLSCSPISGHRSVSWYQQTPGQGLQFLFEYFSETQRNKGNFPGRFSGRQFSNSRSEMNVSTLELGDSALYLCASSLQRGGPTDTQYFGPGTRLTVL.

As DNA, the CDR3 is TGTGCCAGTAGTCCCGAACCAGGGGGCTATGGCTACACCTTC. Translated: CASSPEPGGYGYTF. J is TRBJ1-2 and V is TRBV19; 7 bases match TRBD1. V shed 5 bases and J 4 bases; nucleotides not matched to a gene: 7. The germline V gene has CDR1 LNHDA and CDR2 SQIVND (reference sequence). The CDR3 is 14 residues long. Full variable domain (remainder filled in from reference TRBV19 and TRBJ1-2): DGGITQSPKYLFRKEGQNVTLSCEQNLNHDAMYWYRQDPGQGLRLIYYSQIVNDFQKGDIAEGYSVSREKKESFPLTVTSAQKNPTAFYLCASSPEPGGYGYTFGSGTRLTVV.

The genes are TRBV7-9 and TRBJ1-2, with a possible D match to TRBD1 (6 bases). Per germline, CDR1 SEHNR and CDR2 FQNEAQ (reference sequence). The CDR3 runs 14 residues. V was pared by 4 bases and J by 3 bases, with 12 bases between. The CDR3 sequence is CASSSEGGYYGYTF. Written as DNA, the CDR3 is TGTGCCAGCAGCTCCGAGGGGGGGTACTATGGCTACACCTTC.

The chain links TRBV4-1 to TRBJ2-5, with 9 bases fitting TRBD2. The V gene end was trimmed by 0 bases and the J gene end by 2 bases; junction bases not matched to a gene: 7. The CDR3 is 17 residues long. Germline V gives CDR1 MGHRA, CDR2 YSYEKL. The CDR3 nucleotides are TGCGCCAGCAGCCAAGATGAAGCTAGCGGGGTTCAAGAGACCCAGTACTTC. This codes for CASSQDEASGVQETQYF.

The rearrangement uses TRBV7-2 and TRBJ2-1; 8 bases map to TRBD2. The germline gives CDR1 SGHTA, CDR2 FQGNSA. The CDR3 spans 14 residues. The ends lost 4 bases at V and 3 bases at J; junction bases unmatched: 2. For the CDR3, the DNA is TGTGCCAGCAGCTCGGGACTAGACTACAATGAGCAGTTCTTC. Translated: CASSSGLDYNEQFF.

J is TRBJ1-2 and V is TRBV4-1; 7 positions match TRBD1. V shed 6 bases, J shed 0 bases, and the junction held 4 bases outside the gene matches. This CDR3 contains 14 residues. Germline V lookup: CDR1 MGHRA, CDR2 YSYEKL. The CDR3 is CASRRQGSNYGYTF. The CDR3 region has the DNA TGCGCCAGCAGACGACAGGGATCTAACTATGGCTACACCTTC.

The chain carries TRBV11-2 and TRBJ2-1; D is unclear. V was cut by 5 bases and J by 6 bases, with 5 bases left in between. This CDR3 has 11 amino acids. CDR1 is SGHAT, CDR2 FQNNGV, per germline. The DNA for the CDR3 is TGTGCCAGCAGCCTCCCCAATGAGCAGTTCTTC. Its translation: CASSLPNEQFF. The entire variable domain, with the rest obtained from reference TRBV11-2 and TRBJ2-1, is as follows: EAGVAQSPRYKIIEKRQSVAFWCNPISGHATLYWYQQILGQGPKLLIQFQNNGVVDDSQLPKDRFSAERLKGVDSTLKIQPAKLEDSAVYLCASSLPNEQFFGPGTRLTVL.